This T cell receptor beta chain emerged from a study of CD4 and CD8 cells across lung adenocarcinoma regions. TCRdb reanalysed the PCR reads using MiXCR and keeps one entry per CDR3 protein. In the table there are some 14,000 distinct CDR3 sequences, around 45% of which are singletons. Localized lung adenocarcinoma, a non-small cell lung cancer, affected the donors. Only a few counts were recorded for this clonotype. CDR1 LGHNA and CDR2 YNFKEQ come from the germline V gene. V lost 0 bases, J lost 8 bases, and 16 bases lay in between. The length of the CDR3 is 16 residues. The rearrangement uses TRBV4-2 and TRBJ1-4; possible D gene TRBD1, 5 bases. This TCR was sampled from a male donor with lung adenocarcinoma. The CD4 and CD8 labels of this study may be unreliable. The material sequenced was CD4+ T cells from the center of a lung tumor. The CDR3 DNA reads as TGTGCCAGCAGCCAAGAGTCGGGCCTCGGACACGAAAAACTGTTTTTT. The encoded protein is CASSQESGLGHEKLFF.